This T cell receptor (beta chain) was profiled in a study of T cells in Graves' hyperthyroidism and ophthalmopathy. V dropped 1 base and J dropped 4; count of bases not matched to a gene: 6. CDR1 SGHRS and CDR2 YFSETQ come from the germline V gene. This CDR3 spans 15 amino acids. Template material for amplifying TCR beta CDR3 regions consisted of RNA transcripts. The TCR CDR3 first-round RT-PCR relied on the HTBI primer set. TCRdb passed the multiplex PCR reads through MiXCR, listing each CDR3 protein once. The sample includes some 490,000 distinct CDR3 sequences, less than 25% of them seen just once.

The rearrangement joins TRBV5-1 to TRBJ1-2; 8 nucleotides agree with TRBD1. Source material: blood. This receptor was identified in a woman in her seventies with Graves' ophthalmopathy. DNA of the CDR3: TGCGCCAGCAGCTTGTTTGGGGACAGGATCTATGGCTACACCTTC. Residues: CASSLFGDRIYGYTF.